The rows below give T cell receptor beta chains drawn from one sample of a study of blood T cells in healthy people across ages. A single record per CDR3 protein comes from TCRdb applying MiXCR to the 5' RACE reads. This sample has about 760,000 distinct CDR3 sequences, with approximately 53% found just once. The sample comprised blood. These receptors all come from a man aged 35-49 years in good health. The CDR3 runs from the conserved cysteine through the conserved F or W. Fields, in order: CDR3 protein, CDR3 DNA, J gene, D gene, clone size, CDR3 length, V gene. A D gene is named only where the DNA matches it firmly. Part of the rows lack a size; the others show once, few, many or a class for expanded clones.

cdr3_aa: CSAPRTAVTDTQYF; cdr3_nt: TGCAGTGCCCCGAGGACTGCAGTCACAGATACGCAGTATTTT; j_call: TRBJ2-3; d_call: .; clone_size: .; cdr3_length: 14; v_call: TRBV20-1
cdr3_aa: CASSEEGVRDIQYF; cdr3_nt: TGTGCCAGCAGTGAAGAAGGGGTGAGAGACATTCAGTACTTC; j_call: TRBJ2-4; d_call: .; clone_size: .; cdr3_length: 14; v_call: TRBV6-1
cdr3_aa: CASSVEGTAYEQYF; cdr3_nt: TGTGCCAGCAGCGTAGAAGGGACAGCCTACGAGCAGTACTTC; j_call: TRBJ2-7; d_call: TRBD1; clone_size: .; cdr3_length: 14; v_call: TRBV9
cdr3_aa: CASSHDGRGETQYF; cdr3_nt: TGTGCCAGCAGCCATGACGGGCGTGGGGAGACCCAGTACTTC; j_call: TRBJ2-5; d_call: .; clone_size: many; cdr3_length: 14; v_call: TRBV4-2
cdr3_aa: CSARDSQRMNTGELFF; cdr3_nt: TGCAGTGCTAGAGATTCCCAGCGGATGAACACCGGGGAGCTGTTTTTT; j_call: TRBJ2-2; d_call: .; clone_size: few; cdr3_length: 16; v_call: TRBV20-1
cdr3_aa: CASRQGRSTDTQYF; cdr3_nt: TGTGCCAGCAGACAGGGGAGGTCCACAGATACGCAGTATTTT; j_call: TRBJ2-3; d_call: .; clone_size: .; cdr3_length: 14; v_call: TRBV28
cdr3_aa: CASSQDRDRGRGYTF; cdr3_nt: TGTGCCAGCAGCCAAGACCGGGACAGGGGTAGAGGCTACACCTTC; j_call: TRBJ1-2; d_call: TRBD1; clone_size: .; cdr3_length: 15; v_call: TRBV3-1
cdr3_aa: CATRYNNEQFF; cdr3_nt: TGTGCCACCAGGTACAACAATGAGCAGTTCTTC; j_call: TRBJ2-1; d_call: .; clone_size: .; cdr3_length: 11; v_call: TRBV24-1
cdr3_aa: CASSQVTGGGQYF; cdr3_nt: TGTGCCAGCAGCCAAGTCACAGGGGGCGGGCAGTACTTC; j_call: TRBJ2-4; d_call: TRBD1; clone_size: .; cdr3_length: 13; v_call: TRBV27
cdr3_aa: CASSYSSLAAGRHNSPLHF; cdr3_nt: TGTGCCAGCAGTTACTCGAGTCTAGCCGCAGGCAGACATAATTCACCCCTCCACTTT; j_call: TRBJ1-6; d_call: .; clone_size: few; cdr3_length: 19; v_call: TRBV6-5
cdr3_aa: CASSPGAAGPYEQYF; cdr3_nt: TGTGCCAGCAGCCCCGGGGCGGCGGGCCCCTACGAGCAGTACTTC; j_call: TRBJ2-7; d_call: .; clone_size: few; cdr3_length: 15; v_call: TRBV7-2
cdr3_aa: CATVKGVYGYTF; cdr3_nt: TGTGCCACCGTTAAAGGGGTCTATGGCTACACCTTC; j_call: TRBJ1-2; d_call: .; clone_size: once; cdr3_length: 12; v_call: TRBV28
cdr3_aa: CASSQVWGRDSVQFF; cdr3_nt: TGCGCCAGCAGCCAAGTTTGGGGCAGGGACTCTGTGCAGTTCTTC; j_call: TRBJ2-1; d_call: .; clone_size: .; cdr3_length: 15; v_call: TRBV4-3
cdr3_aa: CASRVQGTSSYEQYF; cdr3_nt: TGCGCCAGCAGGGTGCAGGGGACTAGCTCCTACGAGCAGTACTTC; j_call: TRBJ2-7; d_call: TRBD2; clone_size: .; cdr3_length: 15; v_call: TRBV5-1
cdr3_aa: CSARALADEQYF; cdr3_nt: TGCAGTGCTAGAGCACTAGCGGACGAGCAGTACTTC; j_call: TRBJ2-7; d_call: TRBD2; clone_size: .; cdr3_length: 12; v_call: TRBV20-1
cdr3_aa: CSARTGQGWADTQYF; cdr3_nt: TGCAGTGCCCGAACTGGACAGGGCTGGGCAGATACGCAGTATTTT; j_call: TRBJ2-3; d_call: TRBD1; clone_size: once; cdr3_length: 15; v_call: TRBV20-1
cdr3_aa: CASSMDHGAAGNEQFF; cdr3_nt: TGTGCCAGTAGTATGGATCACGGAGCTGCGGGCAATGAGCAGTTCTTC; j_call: TRBJ2-1; d_call: .; clone_size: .; cdr3_length: 16; v_call: TRBV19
cdr3_aa: CSARRAEDTQYF; cdr3_nt: TGCAGTGCTAGGAGAGCAGAGGATACGCAGTATTTT; j_call: TRBJ2-3; d_call: .; clone_size: .; cdr3_length: 12; v_call: TRBV20-1
cdr3_aa: CASSLTDRGLPGNQPQHF; cdr3_nt: TGTGCCAGCAGTTTAACGGACAGGGGATTACCGGGCAATCAGCCCCAGCATTTT; j_call: TRBJ1-5; d_call: TRBD1; clone_size: .; cdr3_length: 18; v_call: TRBV12-3/TRBV12-4
cdr3_aa: CASSEPGQGRAMNTEAFF; cdr3_nt: TGTGCCAGCAGTGAACCGGGACAGGGTAGGGCGATGAACACTGAAGCTTTCTTT; j_call: TRBJ1-1; d_call: TRBD1; clone_size: .; cdr3_length: 18; v_call: TRBV2
cdr3_aa: CSATKRGGRISTDTQYF; cdr3_nt: TGCAGTGCTACAAAGCGGGGGGGCCGTATAAGCACAGATACGCAGTATTTT; j_call: TRBJ2-3; d_call: TRBD2; clone_size: .; cdr3_length: 17; v_call: TRBV20-1
cdr3_aa: CASSLGVRVGTDTQYF; cdr3_nt: TGTGCCAGCAGTTTAGGGGTCCGAGTGGGCACAGATACGCAGTATTTT; j_call: TRBJ2-3; d_call: .; clone_size: once; cdr3_length: 16; v_call: TRBV28
cdr3_aa: CASSPGLAGTGELFF; cdr3_nt: TGTGCCAGCAGTCCGGGACTAGCGGGCACCGGGGAGCTGTTTTTT; j_call: TRBJ2-2; d_call: TRBD2; clone_size: .; cdr3_length: 15; v_call: TRBV12-3/TRBV12-4
cdr3_aa: CASSPVTGGPDTQYF; cdr3_nt: TGTGCCAGCTCACCCGTTACGGGGGGGCCAGATACGCAGTATTTT; j_call: TRBJ2-3; d_call: TRBD2; clone_size: .; cdr3_length: 15; v_call: TRBV9
cdr3_aa: CATVDPGYEQYF; cdr3_nt: TGTGCCACCGTCGACCCGGGATACGAGCAGTACTTC; j_call: TRBJ2-7; d_call: .; clone_size: .; cdr3_length: 12; v_call: TRBV6-2/TRBV6-3
cdr3_aa: CASSPRQGAANTEAFF; cdr3_nt: TGTGCCAGCAGCCCTCGACAGGGGGCCGCGAACACTGAAGCTTTCTTT; j_call: TRBJ1-1; d_call: TRBD1; clone_size: .; cdr3_length: 16; v_call: TRBV7-9
cdr3_aa: CASSKLTSGGNNEQFF; cdr3_nt: TGTGCCAGCAGCAAACTGACTAGCGGGGGGAACAATGAGCAGTTCTTC; j_call: TRBJ2-1; d_call: TRBD2; clone_size: .; cdr3_length: 16; v_call: TRBV3-1
cdr3_aa: CASRETSGRVGEQFF; cdr3_nt: TGTGCCAGCAGAGAGACTAGCGGGAGGGTTGGCGAGCAGTTCTTC; j_call: TRBJ2-1; d_call: TRBD2; clone_size: .; cdr3_length: 15; v_call: TRBV6-2/TRBV6-3
cdr3_aa: CASSLIGTSGDPYEQYF; cdr3_nt: TGTGCCAGCAGCTTAATCGGGACTAGCGGGGACCCCTACGAACAGTACTTC; j_call: TRBJ2-4; d_call: TRBD2; clone_size: .; cdr3_length: 17; v_call: TRBV7-9
cdr3_aa: CASSAGASGTYEQYF; cdr3_nt: TGCGCCAGCAGCGCGGGCGCTAGCGGGACCTACGAGCAGTACTTC; j_call: TRBJ2-7; d_call: TRBD2; clone_size: few; cdr3_length: 15; v_call: TRBV5-1
cdr3_aa: CASSRRGGISNYGYTF; cdr3_nt: TGTGCCAGCAGCCGAAGGGGAGGTATTAGTAACTATGGCTACACCTTC; j_call: TRBJ1-2; d_call: .; clone_size: .; cdr3_length: 16; v_call: TRBV7-9
cdr3_aa: CASSLPDDSSNEQFF; cdr3_nt: TGTGCCAGCAGTTTACCGGACGACTCTTCCAATGAGCAGTTCTTC; j_call: TRBJ2-1; d_call: .; clone_size: .; cdr3_length: 15; v_call: TRBV28
cdr3_aa: CASARNAEVQETQYF; cdr3_nt: TGCGCCAGCGCCCGCAACGCCGAGGTCCAAGAGACCCAGTACTTC; j_call: TRBJ2-5; d_call: .; clone_size: many; cdr3_length: 15; v_call: TRBV10-2
cdr3_aa: CAIGWGPWNEQFF; cdr3_nt: TGTGCCATCGGTTGGGGCCCCTGGAATGAGCAGTTCTTC; j_call: TRBJ2-1; d_call: .; clone_size: .; cdr3_length: 13; v_call: TRBV10-3
cdr3_aa: CASSLERGGALTANEQFF; cdr3_nt: TGTGCCAGCAGCTTAGAACGGGGCGGGGCATTAACCGCTAATGAGCAGTTCTTC; j_call: TRBJ2-1; d_call: .; clone_size: many; cdr3_length: 18; v_call: TRBV7-9
cdr3_aa: CASLGENIQYF; cdr3_nt: TGTGCCAGCCTGGGGGAAAACATTCAGTACTTC; j_call: TRBJ2-4; d_call: .; clone_size: few; cdr3_length: 11; v_call: TRBV6-5
cdr3_aa: CASRTSGGLSTDTQYF; cdr3_nt: TGTGCCAGCAGGACGTCCGGGGGGCTAAGCACAGATACGCAGTATTTT; j_call: TRBJ2-3; d_call: .; clone_size: .; cdr3_length: 16; v_call: TRBV7-2
cdr3_aa: CASSLFTGGVKTQYF; cdr3_nt: TGTGCCAGCAGTTTATTCACAGGGGGCGTAAAGACCCAGTACTTC; j_call: TRBJ2-5; d_call: TRBD1; clone_size: .; cdr3_length: 15; v_call: TRBV28
cdr3_aa: CASSQGQESSPLHF; cdr3_nt: TGTGCCAGCAGCCAGGGACAGGAGTCTTCACCCCTCCACTTT; j_call: TRBJ1-6; d_call: TRBD1; clone_size: few; cdr3_length: 14; v_call: TRBV7-9
cdr3_aa: CASSPTVGSEAFF; cdr3_nt: TGTGCCAGCAGTCCCACCGTAGGTTCTGAAGCTTTCTTT; j_call: TRBJ1-1; d_call: .; clone_size: .; cdr3_length: 13; v_call: TRBV27
cdr3_aa: CATSRDSRGAAKNIQYF; cdr3_nt: TGTGCCACCAGCAGAGACTCCCGGGGTGCGGCCAAAAACATTCAGTACTTC; j_call: TRBJ2-4; d_call: .; clone_size: .; cdr3_length: 17; v_call: TRBV15
cdr3_aa: CASSPRDGATF; cdr3_nt: TGTGCCAGCAGCCCCCGGGACGGAGCCACCTTC; j_call: TRBJ1-2; d_call: .; clone_size: few; cdr3_length: 11; v_call: TRBV7-2
cdr3_aa: CSARGHPAVRGTQYF; cdr3_nt: TGCAGTGCTAGAGGTCATCCCGCGGTGAGGGGGACCCAGTACTTC; j_call: TRBJ2-5; d_call: .; clone_size: few; cdr3_length: 15; v_call: TRBV20-1
cdr3_aa: CASKQGGTTQYF; cdr3_nt: TGTGCCAGCAAACAGGGGGGAACTACGCAGTATTTT; j_call: TRBJ2-3; d_call: TRBD1; clone_size: .; cdr3_length: 12; v_call: TRBV27
cdr3_aa: CASSSEGQAYGYTF; cdr3_nt: TGTGCCAGCAGCTCAGAAGGACAGGCGTATGGCTACACCTTC; j_call: TRBJ1-2; d_call: TRBD1; clone_size: .; cdr3_length: 14; v_call: TRBV9
cdr3_aa: CASSSKEGSNQPQHF; cdr3_nt: TGTGCCAGCAGTTCAAAGGAGGGTAGCAATCAGCCCCAGCATTTT; j_call: TRBJ1-5; d_call: .; clone_size: once; cdr3_length: 15; v_call: TRBV27
cdr3_aa: CASRPGLAGGGNEQFF; cdr3_nt: TGTGCCAGCAGACCGGGACTAGCGGGAGGTGGCAATGAGCAGTTCTTC; j_call: TRBJ2-1; d_call: TRBD2; clone_size: .; cdr3_length: 16; v_call: TRBV6-2/TRBV6-3
cdr3_aa: CASSPPPGLETQYF; cdr3_nt: TGTGCCAGCAGCCCCCCTCCGGGGTTAGAGACCCAGTACTTC; j_call: TRBJ2-5; d_call: .; clone_size: once; cdr3_length: 14; v_call: TRBV7-2
cdr3_aa: CSAVGGYNEQFF; cdr3_nt: TGCAGTGCCGTGGGGGGTTACAATGAGCAGTTCTTC; j_call: TRBJ2-1; d_call: .; clone_size: .; cdr3_length: 12; v_call: TRBV20-1
cdr3_aa: CASSFGQEYEQYF; cdr3_nt: TGTGCCAGCAGTTTTGGACAAGAATATGAGCAGTACTTC; j_call: TRBJ2-5; d_call: .; clone_size: .; cdr3_length: 13; v_call: TRBV12-3/TRBV12-4
cdr3_aa: CASSPLPPGVGANVLTF; cdr3_nt: TGTGCCAGCAGCCCGCTCCCCCCTGGGGTCGGGGCCAACGTCCTGACTTTC; j_call: TRBJ2-6; d_call: .; clone_size: .; cdr3_length: 17; v_call: TRBV3-1
cdr3_aa: CASSQVFRTTNEKLFF; cdr3_nt: TGTGCCAGCAGCCAAGTATTCAGGACAACTAATGAAAAACTGTTTTTT; j_call: TRBJ1-4; d_call: .; clone_size: .; cdr3_length: 16; v_call: TRBV4-2